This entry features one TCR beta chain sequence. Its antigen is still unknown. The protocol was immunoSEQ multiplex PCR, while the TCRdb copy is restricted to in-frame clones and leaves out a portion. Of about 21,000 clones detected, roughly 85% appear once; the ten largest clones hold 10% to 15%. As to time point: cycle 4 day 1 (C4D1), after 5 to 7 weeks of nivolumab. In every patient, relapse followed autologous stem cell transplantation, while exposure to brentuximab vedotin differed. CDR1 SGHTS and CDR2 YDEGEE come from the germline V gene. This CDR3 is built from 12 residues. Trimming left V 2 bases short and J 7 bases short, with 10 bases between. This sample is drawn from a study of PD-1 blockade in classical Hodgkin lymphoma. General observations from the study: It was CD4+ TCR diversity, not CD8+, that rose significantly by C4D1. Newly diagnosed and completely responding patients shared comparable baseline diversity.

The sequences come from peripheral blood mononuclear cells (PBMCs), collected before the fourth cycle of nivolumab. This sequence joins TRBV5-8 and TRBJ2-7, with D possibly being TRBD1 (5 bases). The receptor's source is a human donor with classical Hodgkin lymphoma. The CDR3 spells CASSLGVGEQYF. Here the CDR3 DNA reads TGTGCCAGCAGCTTAGGGGTGGGAGAGCAGTACTTC.